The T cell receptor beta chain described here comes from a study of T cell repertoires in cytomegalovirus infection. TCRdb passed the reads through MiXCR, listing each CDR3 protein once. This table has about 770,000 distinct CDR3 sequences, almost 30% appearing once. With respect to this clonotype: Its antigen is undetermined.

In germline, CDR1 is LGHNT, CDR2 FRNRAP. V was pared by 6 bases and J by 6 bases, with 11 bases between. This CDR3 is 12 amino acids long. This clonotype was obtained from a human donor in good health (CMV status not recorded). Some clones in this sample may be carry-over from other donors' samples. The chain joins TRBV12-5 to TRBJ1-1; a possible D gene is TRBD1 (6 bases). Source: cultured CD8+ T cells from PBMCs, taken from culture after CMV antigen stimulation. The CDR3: CASGQGRPEAFF. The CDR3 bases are TGTGCTAGTGGGCAGGGGCGCCCTGAAGCTTTCTTT.